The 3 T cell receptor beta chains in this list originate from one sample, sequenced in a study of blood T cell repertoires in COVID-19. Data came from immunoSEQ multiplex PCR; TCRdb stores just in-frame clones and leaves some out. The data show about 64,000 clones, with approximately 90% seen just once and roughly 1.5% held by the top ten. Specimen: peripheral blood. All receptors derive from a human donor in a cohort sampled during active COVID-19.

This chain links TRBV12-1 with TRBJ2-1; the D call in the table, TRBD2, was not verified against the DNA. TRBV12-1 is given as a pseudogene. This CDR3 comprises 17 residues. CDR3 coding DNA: TGTGCCAGCAGCTGGGGGGTGGGACTAGCGGATTACAATGAGCAGTTCTTC. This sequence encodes CASSWGVGLADYNEQFF.

CDR3 in DNA: TGTGCCAGCAGCAAGGACAGACAATCCTACAATGAGCAGTTCTTC. Translating gives CASSKDRQSYNEQFF. The chain combines TRBV9 with TRBJ2-1; weak D call: TRBD1 (6 bases). V lost 4 bases, J lost 1 base, and 12 bases lay in between. The CDR3 consists of 15 residues. Germline V gives CDR1 SGDLS, CDR2 YYNGEE.

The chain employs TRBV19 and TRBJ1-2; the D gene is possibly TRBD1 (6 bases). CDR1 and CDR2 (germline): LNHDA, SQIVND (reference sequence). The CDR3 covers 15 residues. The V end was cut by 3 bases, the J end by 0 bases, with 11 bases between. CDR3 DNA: TGTGCCAGTAGTATCCGGGACATAGCTAACTATGGCTACACCTTC. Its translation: CASSIRDIANYGYTF. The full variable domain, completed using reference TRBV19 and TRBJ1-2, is DGGITQSPKYLFRKEGQNVTLSCEQNLNHDAMYWYRQDPGQGLRLIYYSQIVNDFQKGDIAEGYSVSREKKESFPLTVTSAQKNPTAFYLCASSIRDIANYGYTFGSGTRLTVV.